The sequence of this T cell receptor beta chain was determined in a study of CD8 T cells in ankylosing spondylitis (TCRdb year 2017). Broadly, across the study: T cell receptor beta repertoires were profiled in healthy donors and ankylosing spondylitis patients so that disease-linked TCR variants could be found. The full study cohort comprised about 23 ankylosing spondylitis patients and about 110 healthy donors. Peripheral blood was sampled, and synovial fluid was additionally collected from ankylosing spondylitis patients.

With regard to this clonotype: Its antigen target is currently unknown. The record has no base qualities; no much larger clone is one base away.

The CDR3 numbers 15 residues from cysteine through phenylalanine. Of all the DNA, just the CDR3 is kept, 45 bases in frame from base 1. Findings and caveats that apply to the study as a whole: The disease-linked clones were reported to be significantly enriched in matched synovial fluid samples from ankylosing spondylitis patients. The disease-linked clones had a CD8+ phenotype and were found at relatively low frequencies in peripheral blood. Some of the motif variants had been reported before in the synovial fluid and blood of reactive arthritis patients, a finding that suggests common disease-initiation mechanisms. Blood from ankylosing spondylitis patients appeared to be characterized by a TCR beta motif composed of under ten highly homologous amino acid variants.

TCRdb names Illumina HiSeq 2500 as the instrument used. Quantitative 5'-RACE with molecular barcodes was used to prepare TCR beta libraries. As for how the authors treated the data: Disease-linked TCR variants were identified with a new computational method built on a probabilistic model of VDJ rearrangement. TCRdb reanalyzed the raw reads on its own, using fastp at Q25 for trimming and MiXCR for clone calling, and kept in-frame beta chains. For every CDR3 protein sequence, its rows merge into one entry that carries the most common genes and DNA. TCRdb, not the original authors, processed these V and J calls. The sample profile shows fewer than 450,000 distinct CDR3 sequences; about 15% of them were found once. Clones ranked in the top ten supply 1% of the sample.

The sequencing input was blood, either unsorted or a sorted T cell fraction (not recorded which). The sequence joins TRBV21-1 to TRBJ2-7; the D segment call TRBD1 is taken from the table without a DNA check. TRBV21-1 is termed a pseudogene. The TCR comes from a male donor with ankylosing spondylitis. The CDR3 protein sequence reads: CASSKEDKPGYEQYF. The nucleotide sequence is TGTGCCAGCAGCAAAGAGGATAAACCCGGATACGAGCAGTACTTC.